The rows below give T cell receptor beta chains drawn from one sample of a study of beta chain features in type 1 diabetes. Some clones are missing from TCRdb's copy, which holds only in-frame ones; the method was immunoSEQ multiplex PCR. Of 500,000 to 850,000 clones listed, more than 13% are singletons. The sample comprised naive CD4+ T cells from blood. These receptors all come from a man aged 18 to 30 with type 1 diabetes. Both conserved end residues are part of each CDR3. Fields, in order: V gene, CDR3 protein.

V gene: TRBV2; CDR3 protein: CASSPMRDRNTEAFF
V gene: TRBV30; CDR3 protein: CAWAYGREKLFF
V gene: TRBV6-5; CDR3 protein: CASRTDTDTQYF
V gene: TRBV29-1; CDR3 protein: CSDRPGRTGEKLFF
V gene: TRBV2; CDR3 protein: CASSDGLAGGNEQFF
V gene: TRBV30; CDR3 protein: CAWSVRGREQNIQYF
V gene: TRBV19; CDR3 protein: CASINLDGNYGYTF
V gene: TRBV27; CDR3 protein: CASSSWGAGDYGYTF
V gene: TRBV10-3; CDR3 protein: CAISVGERGPQFF
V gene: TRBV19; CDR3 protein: CASATQAIQETQYF
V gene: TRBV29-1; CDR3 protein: CSARDGPVGQYF
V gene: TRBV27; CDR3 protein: CASSPRGGGLSYEQYF
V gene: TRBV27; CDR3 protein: CASSLGVGYEQYF
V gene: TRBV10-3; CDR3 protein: CAIKGGGSSYEQYF
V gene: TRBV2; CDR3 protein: CASNRYLTDTQYF
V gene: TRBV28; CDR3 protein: CASSRLAGGSYEQYF
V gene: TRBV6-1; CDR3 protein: CASTDITGPTNYGYTF
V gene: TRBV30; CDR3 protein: CAWSVITGNTEAFF
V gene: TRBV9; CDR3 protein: CASSVGIGTGDNSPLHF
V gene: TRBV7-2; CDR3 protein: CASSLVRADTQYF
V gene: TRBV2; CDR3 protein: CASSEEKAQPQHF
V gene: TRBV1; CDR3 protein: CTSSYGRGYQETQYF
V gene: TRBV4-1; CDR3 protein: CASSQDWGAHYGYTF
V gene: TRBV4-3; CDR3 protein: CASSQGDRTNEKLFF
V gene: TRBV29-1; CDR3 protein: CSVARDSYTEQYF
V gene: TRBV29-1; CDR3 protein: CSVAHARNKEDEQFF
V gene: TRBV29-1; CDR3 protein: CSVTGTPNEKLFF
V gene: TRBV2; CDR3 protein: CASSDRRGQETQYF
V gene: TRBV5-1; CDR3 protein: CASSLLGQSYKETQYF
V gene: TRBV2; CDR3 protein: CASKYAGDEQYF
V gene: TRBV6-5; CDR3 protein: CASSIAGSYYGYTF
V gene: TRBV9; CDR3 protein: CASSVGQGETQYF
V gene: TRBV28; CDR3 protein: CAATPEGVLAKNIQYF
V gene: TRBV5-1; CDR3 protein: CASSEGSGGPYNEQFF
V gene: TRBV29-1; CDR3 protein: CSVELAASYEQYF
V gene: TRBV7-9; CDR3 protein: CGTRGFEETQYF
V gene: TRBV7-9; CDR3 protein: CASSIIGQRNYGYPF
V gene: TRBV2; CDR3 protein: CASRRTLGQGGADTQYF